This TCR beta chain emerged from a study of Ad26.COV2.S vaccination and SARS-CoV-2 variants (dated by TCRdb to 2020 to 2023). For the study in its entirety: Vaccine-arm donors came from COV1001, a multicentre, randomized, double-blind, placebo-controlled phase I-IIa trial of Ad26.COV2.S in healthy adults. A total of approximately 32 samples were included in the TCR-sequenced set, comprising approximately 20 Ad26.COV2.S vaccine recipients, 5 placebo recipients and 8 SARS-CoV-2 convalescent individuals. Ad26.COV2.S was administered intramuscularly at 5 x 10^10 or 1 x 10^11 viral particles, either as a single shot or as two shots given 56 days apart. TCRbeta repertoire sequencing served as the tool for gauging how specific and how broad the SARS-CoV-2-reactive T cell receptors were following Ad26.COV2.S vaccination. Blinding of investigators to trial group allocation was maintained during experiments and outcome assessment. Trial participants were randomized into five groups of five: low-dose or high-dose Ad26.COV2.S given once or twice, or placebo on both occasions. Overall results and qualifications from the work: After vaccination, substantial breadth of spike-specific CD8+ and CD4+ T cell responses was reported. The study was not powered for comparison of responses between vaccine doses or regimens. It was noted by the authors that total T cell responses may have been underestimated by the TCR breadth and depth analyses. Ad26.COV2.S recipients had higher spike-specific TCR breadth than placebo recipients (P = 0.0014). Comparable non-spike TCR breadth was observed between vaccine and placebo recipients, consistent with only spike being contained in the vaccine.

CDR1 and CDR2, per the germline V gene, are MNHEY and SVGAGI. The CDR3 starts with the cysteine, ends with the phenylalanine, and has 14 residues. Of the read, only the CDR3 DNA is kept; its 42 bases are in frame from base 1. V is cut by 0 bases and J by 4 bases, and the space between the germline ends is 9 bases. The immunoSEQ Assay was used to sequence TCRbeta CDR3 regions. After extraction, genomic DNA underwent amplification by bias-controlled multiplex PCR, followed by high-throughput sequencing. In the original analysis: Collapsing and filtering of sequences were performed to quantify the absolute abundance of each unique TCRbeta CDR3 region. T cell fraction was estimated by normalizing TCRbeta template counts to usable DNA, which was measured by amplifying reference genes present in all nucleated cells. Repertoire TCRs were annotated as SARS-CoV-2-specific by exact matching of V gene, CDR3 amino acid sequence and J gene to a known reactive TCR set. The reference SARS-CoV-2 TCR set was obtained from MIRA and was filtered for enrichment in COVID-19-positive ImmuneCODE repertoires, whereby public or cross-reactive TCRs were removed. Using the MIRA antigens, annotated TCRs were further analysed by specific ORF or by position within an ORF. Breadth was defined as the number of annotated unique rearrangements divided by the total number of unique productive rearrangements, and depth was defined as the summed frequency of the annotated unique rearrangements. TCR breadth was compared between groups using two-sided Wilcoxon rank-sum tests. TCRdb's version of the immuneACCESS table is confined to in-frame rearrangements and falls short of the full clone set. An unresolved V gene accounts for under half of the shortfall where checked; the remainder is of unknown origin. V, J and clone size reflect that table, while D and trimming were determined from the DNA. The sample table holds roughly 700,000 clones, of which 80% to 90% were seen once. The ten largest clonotypes hold about 1.5% of the sample.

Read against the paper, the sample's treatment or condition label means: 15 to 20 received Ad26.COV2.S at low or high dose, single or two shots; 5 received placebo; per-sample allocation not given. Repertoires of vaccine and placebo recipients were sequenced from samples collected on day 63 after the first injection. Between 29 July and 7 August 2020, Cohort 1b enrolled around 24 adults aged 18-55 years at one site in Boston, USA. Ad26.COV2.S consisted of a replication-incompetent adenovirus type 26 vector by which a prefusion-stabilized SARS-CoV-2 spike protein from the original Wuhan strain was expressed. About this clone itself: Its antigen specificity is not known. Base-call qualities are not available, and no considerably larger clone is one nucleotide away. Within the sample, other DNA sequences also encode this same CDR3.

Sequencing used peripheral blood, obtained in a trial of Ad26.COV2.S vaccine versus placebo. The clonotype originates from a person aged 18-60 years who received the Ad26.COV2.S COVID-19 vaccine or a placebo. The sequence links TRBV6-5 to TRBJ1-2, and TRBD1 may be the D gene, going by 5 matching bases. The base sequence is TGTGCCAGCAGTTACTCGGGGGGTGGCTATGGCTACACCTTC. Translated, this is CASSYSGGGYGYTF.